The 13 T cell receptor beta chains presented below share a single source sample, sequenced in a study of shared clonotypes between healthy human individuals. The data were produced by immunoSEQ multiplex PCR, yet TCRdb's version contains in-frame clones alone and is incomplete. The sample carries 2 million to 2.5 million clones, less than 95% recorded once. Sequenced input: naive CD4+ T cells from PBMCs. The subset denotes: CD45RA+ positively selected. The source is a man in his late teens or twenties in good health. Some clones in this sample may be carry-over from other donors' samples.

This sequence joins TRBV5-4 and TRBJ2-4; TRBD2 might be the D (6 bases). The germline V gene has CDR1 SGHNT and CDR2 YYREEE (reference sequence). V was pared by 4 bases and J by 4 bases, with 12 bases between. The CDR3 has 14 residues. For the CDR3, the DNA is TGTGCCAGCAGCCCGGGGGACCCAAAAAACATTCAGTACTTC. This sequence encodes CASSPGDPKNIQYF.

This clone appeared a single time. DNA of the CDR3: TGTGCCAGCAGCACCAACCTACAGGGCCAAGAGCAGTTCTTC. Translated: CASSTNLQGQEQFF. The J gene is TRBJ2-1, the V gene TRBV28, with D maybe TRBD1 (6 bases). V gave up 6 bases and J gave up 10 bases, with 19 bases separating them. Germline lookup yields CDR1 MDHEN and CDR2 SYDVKM. CDR3 size: 14 residues.

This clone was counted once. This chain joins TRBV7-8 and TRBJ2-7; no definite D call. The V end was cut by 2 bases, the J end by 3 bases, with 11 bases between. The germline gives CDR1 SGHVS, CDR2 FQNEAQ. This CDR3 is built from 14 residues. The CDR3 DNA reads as TGTGCCAGCAGCTTATCCCGATTAAACTACGAGCAGTACTTC. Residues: CASSLSRLNYEQYF.

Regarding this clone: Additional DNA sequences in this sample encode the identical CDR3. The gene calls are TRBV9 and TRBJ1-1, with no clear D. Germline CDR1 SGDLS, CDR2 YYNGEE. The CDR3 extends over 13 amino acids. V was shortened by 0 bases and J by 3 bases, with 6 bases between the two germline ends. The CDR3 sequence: CASSVGRDTEAFF. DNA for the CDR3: TGTGCCAGCAGCGTAGGGCGAGACACTGAAGCTTTCTTT.

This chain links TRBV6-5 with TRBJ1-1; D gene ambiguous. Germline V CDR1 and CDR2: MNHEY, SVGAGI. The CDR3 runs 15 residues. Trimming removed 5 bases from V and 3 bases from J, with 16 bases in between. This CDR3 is CASSPSTLRDTEAFF. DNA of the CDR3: TGTGCCAGCAGTCCATCGACTTTGAGGGACACTGAAGCTTTCTTT.

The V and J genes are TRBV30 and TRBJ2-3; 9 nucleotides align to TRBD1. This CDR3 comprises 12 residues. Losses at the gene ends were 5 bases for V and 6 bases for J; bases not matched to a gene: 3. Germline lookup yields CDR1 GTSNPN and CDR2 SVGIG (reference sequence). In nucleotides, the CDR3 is TGTGCCTGGGGGACAGGGAGGGATACGCAGTATTTT. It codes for CAWGTGRDTQYF. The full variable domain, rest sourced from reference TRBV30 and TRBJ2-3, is SQTIHQWPATLVQPVGSPLSLECTVEGTSNPNLYWYRQAAGRGLQLLFYSVGIGQISSEVPQNLSASRPQDRQFILSSKKLLLSDSGFYLCAWGTGRDTQYFGPGTRLTVL.

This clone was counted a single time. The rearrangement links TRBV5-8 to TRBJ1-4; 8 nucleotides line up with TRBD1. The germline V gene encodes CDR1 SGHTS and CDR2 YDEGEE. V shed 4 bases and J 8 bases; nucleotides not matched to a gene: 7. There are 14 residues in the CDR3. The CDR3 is CASSTQGGEEKLFF. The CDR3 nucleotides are TGTGCCAGCAGCACACAGGGGGGAGAGGAAAAACTGTTTTTT.

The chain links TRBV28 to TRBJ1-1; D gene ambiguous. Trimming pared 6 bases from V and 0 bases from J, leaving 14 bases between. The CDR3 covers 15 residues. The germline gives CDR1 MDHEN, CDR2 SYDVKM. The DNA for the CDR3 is TGTGCCAGCAGCCCCCCGAGCCCTTTGAACACTGAAGCTTTCTTT. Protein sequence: CASSPPSPLNTEAFF.

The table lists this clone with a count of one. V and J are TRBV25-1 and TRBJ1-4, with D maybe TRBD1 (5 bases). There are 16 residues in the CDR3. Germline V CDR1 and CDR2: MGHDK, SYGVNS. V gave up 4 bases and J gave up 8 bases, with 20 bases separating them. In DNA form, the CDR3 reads TGTGCCAGCAGTGCCTCCGGGACCGCGAGGTTCGAAAAACTGTTTTTT. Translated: CASSASGTARFEKLFF.

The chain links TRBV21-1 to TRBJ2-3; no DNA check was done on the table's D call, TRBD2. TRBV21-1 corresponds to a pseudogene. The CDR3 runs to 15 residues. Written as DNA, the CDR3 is TGTGCCAGCAGGACGACTAGCGGGGTCACAGATACGCAGTATTTT. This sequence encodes CASRTTSGVTDTQYF.

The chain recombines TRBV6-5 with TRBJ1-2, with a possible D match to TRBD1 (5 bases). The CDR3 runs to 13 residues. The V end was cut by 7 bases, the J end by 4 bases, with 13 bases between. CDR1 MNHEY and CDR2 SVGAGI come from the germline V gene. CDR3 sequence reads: CASTARDGYGYTF. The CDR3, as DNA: TGTGCCAGCACCGCCCGGGACGGCTATGGCTACACCTTC.

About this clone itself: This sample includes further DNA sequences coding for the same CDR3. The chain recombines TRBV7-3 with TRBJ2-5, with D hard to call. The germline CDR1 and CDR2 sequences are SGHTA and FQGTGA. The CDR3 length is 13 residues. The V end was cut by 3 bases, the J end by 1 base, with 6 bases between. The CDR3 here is CASSFRAQETQYF. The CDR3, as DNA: TGTGCCAGCAGCTTCCGAGCCCAAGAGACCCAGTACTTC.

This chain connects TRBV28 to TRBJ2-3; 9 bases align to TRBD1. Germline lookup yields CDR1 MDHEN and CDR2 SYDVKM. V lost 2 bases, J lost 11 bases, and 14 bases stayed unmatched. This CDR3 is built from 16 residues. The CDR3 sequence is CASSLPTPGQGKEQYF. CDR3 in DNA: TGTGCCAGCAGTTTACCGACCCCGGGACAGGGTAAGGAGCAGTATTTT. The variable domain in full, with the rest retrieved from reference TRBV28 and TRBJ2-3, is DVKVTQSSRYLVKRTGEKVFLECVQDMDHENMFWYRQDPGLGLRLIYFSYDVKMKEKGDIPEGYSVSREKKERFSLILESASTNQTSMYLCASSLPTPGQGKEQYFGPGTRLTVL.